This entry concerns a single T cell receptor beta chain. What it recognizes is unknown. The sample originates from a study of cytotoxic CD8 clonotypes in ibrutinib-treated CLL. The overall study: The subjects consisted of 11 to 12 relapsed/refractory and around 15 treatment-naive individuals, with 17 IGHV unmutated. Points from the study as a whole: Baseline values of clonality outstripped age-matched healthy donors and followed circulating CD8+ T-cell counts. Sustained-remission and progressing patients had different sampling times.

From cryopreserved PBMCs came roughly 1.8 micrograms of genomic DNA used for TCR beta libraries. Measured with immunoSEQ multiplex PCR; TCRdb has only the in-frame clones, and not every one. In the table there are under 200,000 clones, under 85% of which are singletons. The V end lost 9 bases, the J end lost 2 bases, and 13 bases lay between the germline ends. The CDR3 runs 13 residues. The germline CDR1 and CDR2 sequences are LNHDA and SQIVND (reference sequence). The TCR originated in a human donor with chronic lymphocytic leukemia. The rearrangement joins TRBV19 to TRBJ1-2, with a tentative D call TRBD1 (5 bases). Specimen: PBMCs, collected after 24 months of ibrutinib treatment. The CDR3 DNA reads as TGTGCCAGCCAGCCCGGGGGGAACTATGGCTACACCTTC. Translation gives CASQPGGNYGYTF.